This TCR beta chain was documented in a study of control samples from healthy donors and cancer patients. The repertoire was sequenced with immunoSEQ multiplex PCR; TCRdb's copy has only in-frame clones and lacks some. This table holds 85,000 to 110,000 clones, 80% to 90% found once. This TCR was sampled from a man aged 60 to 69 with lung cancer. Sequencing used PBMCs.

CDR3 DNA: TGTGCCAGCAGCTTGGACAGTCTCTCTGGGGCCAACGTCCTGACTTTC. Translation: CASSLDSLSGANVLTF. The chain is built from TRBV11-2 and TRBJ2-6; maybe TRBD1 (6 bases). CDR3 length: 16 residues. The germline CDR1 and CDR2 sequences are SGHAT and FQNNGV. The germline V and J ends were trimmed by 3 bases and 0 bases, with 9 bases remaining between them.